The 11 T cell receptor beta chains in this list originate from one sample, sequenced in a study of T cell responses to AZD1222 COVID-19 vaccine. Using immunoSEQ multiplex PCR, the repertoire was profiled, and TCRdb retains in-frame clones only, with some absent. The sample consists of roughly 60,000 clones, roughly 80% of them appearing once. The sequences come from peripheral blood, collected 28 days after the second AZD1222 dose. The source is an adult who received the AZD1222 COVID-19 vaccine.

For the CDR3, the DNA is TGTGCCAGCAGCTCCCCGAGCGCCGATACGCAGTATTTT. It yields the protein CASSSPSADTQYF. This rearrangement joins TRBV7-8 to TRBJ2-3; no firm D call. The V end lost 4 bases, the J end lost 6 bases, and 11 bases lay between the germline ends. Per germline, CDR1 SGHVS and CDR2 FQNEAQ. This CDR3 has 13 residues.

The chain joins TRBV24-1 to TRBJ2-2; D uncertain. Germline V gives CDR1 KGHDR, CDR2 SFDVKD. This CDR3 comprises 11 residues. With 3 bases removed from V and 8 bases from J, the gap between germline ends came to 3 bases. This CDR3 reads CATSDGGELFF. The DNA of the CDR3 is TGTGCCACCAGTGATGGAGGGGAGCTGTTTTTT.

This chain uses TRBV21-1 with TRBJ1-4. TRBV21-1 counts as a pseudogene. The length of the CDR3 is 18 residues. The CDR3 protein is CASSKAFHGLATNEKLFF. The CDR3, as DNA: TGTGCCAGCAGCAAAGCGTTCCACGGACTTGCAACTAATGAAAAACTGTTTTTT.

This rearrangement joins TRBV6-5 to TRBJ1-1; a weak D match, TRBD1 (6 bases). Between the trimmed V and J ends, which lost 2 bases and 0 bases, there was a span of 13 bases. The V gene's germline CDR1 is MNHEY and CDR2 SVGAGI. The CDR3 has 16 residues. In nucleotides, the CDR3 is TGTGCCAGCAGTTACGACGCAGGGGCCGTGAACACTGAAGCTTTCTTT. As protein: CASSYDAGAVNTEAFF.

CDR3 sequence reads: CASMMDRGNRISYNEQFF. The CDR3 nucleotides read TGCGCCAGCATGATGGATCGGGGGAACAGAATATCCTACAATGAGCAGTTCTTC. V usage is TRBV5-1 and J usage is TRBJ2-1; perhaps TRBD2 as D (6 bases). In germline, CDR1 is SGHRS, CDR2 YFSETQ. CDR3 length equals 18 residues. Trimming took 6 bases from V and 1 from J, leaving 23 bases between them.

The chain joins TRBV9 to TRBJ1-1; 9 nucleotides line up with TRBD1. The germline V gene has CDR1 SGDLS and CDR2 YYNGEE. Unmatched junction bases numbered 5, after V lost 4 bases and J lost 10 bases. There are 12 residues in the CDR3. This chain's CDR3 is CASSSRTGAAFF. The CDR3 nucleotides are TGTGCCAGCAGCTCCCGGACAGGGGCAGCTTTCTTT.

The chain joins TRBV12-3 or TRBV12-4 to TRBJ1-2, with D possibly being TRBD1 (5 bases). Trimming took off 5 bases at V and 5 bases at J, with 6 bases between the two ends. The length of the CDR3 is 11 residues. The CDR3 sequence is CASSQGYGYTF. The CDR3 nucleotides are TGTGCCAGCAGTCAGGGATATGGCTACACCTTC.

The CDR3 here is CASSYSGDYEQYF. The DNA for the CDR3 is TGTGCCAGCAGTTACTCGGGGGACTACGAGCAGTACTTC. The chain links TRBV6-6 to TRBJ2-7; possibly TRBD1 or TRBD2 for D (5 bases each). V was clipped by 0 bases and J by 3 bases, with 6 bases between them. Germline CDR1 reads MNHNY; CDR2 reads SVGAGI (reference sequence). The CDR3 contains 13 residues.

The chain recombines TRBV7-2 with TRBJ2-2; D is perhaps TRBD1 (6 bases). Between the trimmed V and J ends, which lost 3 bases and 5 bases, there was a span of 13 bases. Germline V gene lookup returns CDR1 SGHTA and CDR2 FQGNSA. The CDR3 consists of 15 residues. The DNA for the CDR3 is TGTGCCAGCAGCTTTATAGGAGGACAGACCGGGGAGCTGTTTTTT. Amino acids: CASSFIGGQTGELFF.

The V call is TRBV18, the J call TRBJ1-5, with TRBD1 matching 7 bases. This CDR3 is built from 14 residues. Germline CDR1 reads KGHSH; CDR2 reads LQKENI. Trimming cost V 5 bases and J 7 bases; bases outside gene matches: 8. The DNA of the CDR3 is TGTGCCAGCTCAGAATTACAGGGGAAACAGCCCCAGCATTTT. Translation: CASSELQGKQPQHF. The complete variable domain, with remaining parts taken from reference TRBV18 and TRBJ1-5, reads NAGVMQNPRHLVRRRGQEARLRCSPMKGHSHVYWYRQLPEEGLKFMVYLQKENIIDESGMPKERFSAEFPKEGPSILRIQQVVRGDSAAYFCASSELQGKQPQHFGDGTRLSIL.

This sequence joins TRBV6-6 and TRBJ2-2, with TRBD1 identical over 7 bases. CDR3 length equals 16 residues. CDR1 is MNHNY, CDR2 SVGAGI, per germline (reference sequence). J was trimmed by 4 bases and V by 2 bases; bases with no gene match: 7. This chain's CDR3 is CASSYTRQGPTGELFF. CDR3 nucleotide sequence: TGTGCCAGCAGTTACACACGACAGGGCCCCACCGGGGAGCTGTTTTTT.